This TCR beta chain comes out of a study of T-cell memory formation after mild COVID-19. Concerning this clonotype itself: No antigen is known for it.

Study-wide results and caveats: Day 15 to 85 contracting clones showed balanced CD4/CD8; day 15 to 37 expanders favored CD4+. The pre-infection memory compartment contained some responding clones, suggesting cross-reactive memory joined. Contracting clones localized mainly to CM and EM when CD4+ and mainly to EMRA when CD8+.

CDR1 and CDR2 from the germline V gene are SGHDT and YYEEEE. Trimming took off 0 bases at V and 6 bases at J, with 7 bases between the two ends. CDR3 length: 13 amino acids. TCRdb re-analysed the 5' RACE reads in MiXCR, keeping a single row per CDR3 protein. The table lists some 65,000 distinct CDR3 sequences, over 15% of them singletons. The TCR sequence derives from an adult woman who had mild COVID-19 (a few samples of this study predate the infection). Cell type and time point are not known. Material for sequencing was PBMCs or a T cell subset sorted from them (not recorded which). This rearrangement joins TRBV5-6 to TRBJ2-1; D ambiguous. The CDR3 region is CASSLARGNEQFF. CDR3 sequence (DNA): TGTGCCAGCAGCTTGGCCCGTGGCAATGAGCAGTTCTTC.